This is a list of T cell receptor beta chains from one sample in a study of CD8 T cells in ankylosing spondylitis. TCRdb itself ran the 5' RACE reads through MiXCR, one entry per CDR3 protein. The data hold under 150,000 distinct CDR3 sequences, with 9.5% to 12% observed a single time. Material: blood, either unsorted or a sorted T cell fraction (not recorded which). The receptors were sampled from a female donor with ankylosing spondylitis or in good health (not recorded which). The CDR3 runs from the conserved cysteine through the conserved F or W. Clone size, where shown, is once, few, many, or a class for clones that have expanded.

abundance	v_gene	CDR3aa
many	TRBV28	CASSLNWQAGYEQYF
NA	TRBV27	CASSLLGGYGYTF
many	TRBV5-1	CASSLEGAGHGYTF
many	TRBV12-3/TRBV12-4	CASSLQGTGGYTF
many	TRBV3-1	CASSPNQPQHF
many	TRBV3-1	CASSHLGTSGSYEQYF
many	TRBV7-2	CASSYPWVSGDEQFF
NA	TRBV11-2	CASSLTTGSAVKLFF
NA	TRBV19	CASSIQGDSDIQYF
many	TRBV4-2	CASSRKGQGGDTEAFF
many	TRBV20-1	CSARPSGHLHDYTF
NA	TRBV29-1	CSVEASLTDTQYF
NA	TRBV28	CASSLLGSQNYNEQFF
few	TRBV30	CAWSVGGLVTDTQYF
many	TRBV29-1	CSVVAGVEDTQYF
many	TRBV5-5	CASSLGVGEQETQYF
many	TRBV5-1	CASSSTASSYNEQFF
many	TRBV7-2	CASSFSGTSGQETQYF
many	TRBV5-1	CASKKGSDYEQYF
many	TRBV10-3	CAISERGAPTGELFF
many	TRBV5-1	CASLGGVTDTQYF
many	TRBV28	CASSPDGSGAGELFF
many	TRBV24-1	CATSDFGRGHNEQFF
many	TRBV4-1	CASSQRQGEMEKLFF
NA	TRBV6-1	CASSKGQARQETQYF
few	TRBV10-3	CAAGSDSNQPQHF